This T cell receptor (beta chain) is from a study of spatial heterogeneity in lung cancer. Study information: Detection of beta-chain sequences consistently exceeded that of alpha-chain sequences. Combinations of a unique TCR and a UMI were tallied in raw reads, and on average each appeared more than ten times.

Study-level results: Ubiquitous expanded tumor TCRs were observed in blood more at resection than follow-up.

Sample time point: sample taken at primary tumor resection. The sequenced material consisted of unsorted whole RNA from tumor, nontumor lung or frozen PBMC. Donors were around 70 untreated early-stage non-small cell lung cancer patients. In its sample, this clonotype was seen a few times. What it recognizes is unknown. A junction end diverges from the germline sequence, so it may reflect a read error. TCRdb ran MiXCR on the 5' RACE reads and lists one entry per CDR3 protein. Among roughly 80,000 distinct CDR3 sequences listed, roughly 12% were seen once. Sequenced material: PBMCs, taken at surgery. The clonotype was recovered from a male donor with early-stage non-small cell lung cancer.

The CDR3 is CSVPPSLF. In DNA, the CDR3 is TGCAGCGTTCCACCTTCTCTCTTT. The genes are TRBV29-1 and TRBJ1-1; D not certain. The CDR3 spans 8 residues. CDR1 is SQVTM, CDR2 ANQGSEA, per germline.